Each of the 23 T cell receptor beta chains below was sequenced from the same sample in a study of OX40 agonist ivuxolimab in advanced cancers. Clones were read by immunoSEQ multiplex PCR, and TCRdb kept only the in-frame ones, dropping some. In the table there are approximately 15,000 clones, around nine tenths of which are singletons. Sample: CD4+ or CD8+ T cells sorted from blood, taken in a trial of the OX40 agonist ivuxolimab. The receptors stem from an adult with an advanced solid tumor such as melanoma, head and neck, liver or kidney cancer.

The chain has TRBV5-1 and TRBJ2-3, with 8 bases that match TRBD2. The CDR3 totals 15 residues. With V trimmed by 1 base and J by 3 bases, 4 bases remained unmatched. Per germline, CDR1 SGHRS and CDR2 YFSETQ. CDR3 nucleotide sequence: TGCGCCAGCAGCTTGTTCGGGAGGGAAACAGATACGCAGTATTTT. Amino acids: CASSLFGRETDTQYF.

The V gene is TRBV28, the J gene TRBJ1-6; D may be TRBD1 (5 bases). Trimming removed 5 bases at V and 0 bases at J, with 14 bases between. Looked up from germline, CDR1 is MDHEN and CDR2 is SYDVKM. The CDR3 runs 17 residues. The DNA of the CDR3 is TGTGCCAGCAGTCCAGGGACGGAGAGCTCCTATAATTCACCCCTCCACTTT. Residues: CASSPGTESSYNSPLHF.

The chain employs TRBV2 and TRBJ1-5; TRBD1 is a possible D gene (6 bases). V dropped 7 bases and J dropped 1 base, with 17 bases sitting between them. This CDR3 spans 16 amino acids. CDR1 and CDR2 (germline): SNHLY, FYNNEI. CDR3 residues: CASKGGTIGSNQPQHF. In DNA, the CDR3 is TGTGCCAGCAAAGGGGGGACAATCGGAAGCAATCAGCCCCAGCATTTT.

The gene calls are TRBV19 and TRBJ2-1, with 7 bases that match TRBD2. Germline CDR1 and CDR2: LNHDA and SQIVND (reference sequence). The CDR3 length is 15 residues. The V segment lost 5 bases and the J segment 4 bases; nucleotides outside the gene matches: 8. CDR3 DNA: TGTGCCAGTAGTCGTGGGTCTAGCGGATACAATGAGCAGTTCTTC. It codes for CASSRGSSGYNEQFF.

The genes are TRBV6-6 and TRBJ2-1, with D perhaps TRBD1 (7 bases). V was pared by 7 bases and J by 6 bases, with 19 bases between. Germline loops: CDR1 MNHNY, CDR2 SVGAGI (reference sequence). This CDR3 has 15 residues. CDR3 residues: CASIPGGTSGNEQFF. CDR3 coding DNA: TGTGCCAGCATCCCAGGGGGGACATCGGGCAATGAGCAGTTCTTC.

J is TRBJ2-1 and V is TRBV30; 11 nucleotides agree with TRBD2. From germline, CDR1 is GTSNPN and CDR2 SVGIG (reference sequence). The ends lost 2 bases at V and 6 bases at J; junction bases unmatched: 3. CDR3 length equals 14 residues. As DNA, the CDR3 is TGTGCCTGGAGTAGGCTAGCGGGAGGCAATGAGCAGTTCTTC. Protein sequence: CAWSRLAGGNEQFF.

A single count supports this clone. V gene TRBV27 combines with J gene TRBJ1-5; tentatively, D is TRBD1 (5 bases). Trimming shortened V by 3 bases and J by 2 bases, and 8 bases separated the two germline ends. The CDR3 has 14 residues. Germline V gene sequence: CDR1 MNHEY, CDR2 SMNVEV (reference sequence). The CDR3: CASSFTQGNQPQHF. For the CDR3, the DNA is TGTGCCAGCAGTTTTACACAGGGCAATCAGCCCCAGCATTTT.

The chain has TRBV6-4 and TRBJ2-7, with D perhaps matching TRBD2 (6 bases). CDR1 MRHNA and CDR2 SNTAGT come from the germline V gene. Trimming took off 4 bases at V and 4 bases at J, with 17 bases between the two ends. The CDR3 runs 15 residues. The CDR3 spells CASSGQTGLAYEQYF. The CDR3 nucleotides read TGTGCCAGCAGTGGCCAAACGGGACTGGCGTACGAGCAGTACTTC.

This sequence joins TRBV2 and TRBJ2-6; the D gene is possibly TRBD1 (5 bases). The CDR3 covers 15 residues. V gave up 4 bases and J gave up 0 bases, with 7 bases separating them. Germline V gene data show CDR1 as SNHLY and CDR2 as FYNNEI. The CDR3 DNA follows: TGTGCCAGCAGTGGGGGCCACTCTGGGGCCAACGTCCTGACTTTC. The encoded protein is CASSGGHSGANVLTF.

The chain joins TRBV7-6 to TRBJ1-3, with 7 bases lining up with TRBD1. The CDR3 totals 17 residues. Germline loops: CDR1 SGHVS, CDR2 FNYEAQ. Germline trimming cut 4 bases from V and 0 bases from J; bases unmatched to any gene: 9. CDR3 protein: CASSSRTGRNSGNTIYF. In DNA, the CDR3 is TGTGCCAGCAGCTCTAGGACAGGTCGAAACTCTGGAAACACCATATATTTT.

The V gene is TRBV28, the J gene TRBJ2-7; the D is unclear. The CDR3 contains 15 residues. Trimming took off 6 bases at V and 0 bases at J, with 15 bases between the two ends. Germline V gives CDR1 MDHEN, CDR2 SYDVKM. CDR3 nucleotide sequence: TGTGCCAGCAGCGAATACACCGCCAACTCCTACGAGCAGTACTTC. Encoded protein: CASSEYTANSYEQYF.

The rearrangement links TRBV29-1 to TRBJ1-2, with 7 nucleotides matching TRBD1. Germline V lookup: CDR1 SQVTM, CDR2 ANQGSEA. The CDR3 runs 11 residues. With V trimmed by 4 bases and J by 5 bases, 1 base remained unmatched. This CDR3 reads CSVVQGYGYTF. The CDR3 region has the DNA TGCAGCGTTGTACAGGGGTATGGCTACACCTTC.

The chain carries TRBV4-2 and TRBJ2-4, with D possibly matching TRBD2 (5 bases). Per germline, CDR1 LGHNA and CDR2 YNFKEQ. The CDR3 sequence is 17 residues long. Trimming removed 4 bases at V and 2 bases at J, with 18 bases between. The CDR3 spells CASSRSTSGVTKNIQYF. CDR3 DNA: TGTGCCAGCAGCCGGTCCACTAGTGGCGTCACCAAAAACATTCAGTACTTC.

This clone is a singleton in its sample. The CDR3 loop is CASSIGSGATEAFF. The CDR3 nucleotides are TGTGCCAGTAGTATAGGGTCAGGGGCTACTGAAGCTTTCTTT. The J gene is TRBJ1-1, the V gene TRBV19; TRBD1 is a possible D gene (6 bases). With 1 base removed from V and 5 bases from J, the gap between germline ends came to 11 bases. Germline-derived CDR1 and CDR2 are LNHDA and SQIVND (reference sequence). This CDR3 is 14 amino acids long.

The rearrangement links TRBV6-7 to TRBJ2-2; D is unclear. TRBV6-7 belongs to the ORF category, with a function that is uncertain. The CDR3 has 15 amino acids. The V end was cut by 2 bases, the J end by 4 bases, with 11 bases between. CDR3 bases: TGTGCCAGCAGTTACAAGACGGCCGGCACCGGGGAGCTGTTTTTT. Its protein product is CASSYKTAGTGELFF.

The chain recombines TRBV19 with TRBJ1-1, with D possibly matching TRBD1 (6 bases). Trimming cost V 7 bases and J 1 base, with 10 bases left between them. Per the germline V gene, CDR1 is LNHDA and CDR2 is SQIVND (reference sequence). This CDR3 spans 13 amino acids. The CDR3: CASKGGRNTEAFF. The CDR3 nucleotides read TGTGCCAGTAAGGGGGGGCGGAACACTGAAGCTTTCTTT.

The CDR3 region is CASSQGTGGVQNIQYF. CDR3 in DNA: TGTGCCAGCTCACAGGGGACAGGCGGAGTCCAAAACATTCAGTACTTC. The chain has TRBV18 and TRBJ2-4; TRBD1 matches 8 bases. From germline, CDR1 is KGHSH and CDR2 LQKENI. V lost 4 bases, J lost 5 bases, and 10 bases stayed unmatched. The length of the CDR3 is 16 residues.

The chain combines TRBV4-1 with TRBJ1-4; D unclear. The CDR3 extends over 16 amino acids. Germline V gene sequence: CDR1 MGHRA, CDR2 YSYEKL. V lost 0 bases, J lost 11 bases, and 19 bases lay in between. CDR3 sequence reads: CASSQEFGGSPLKLFF. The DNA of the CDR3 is TGCGCCAGCAGCCAAGAATTCGGCGGGAGCCCTCTGAAACTGTTTTTT.

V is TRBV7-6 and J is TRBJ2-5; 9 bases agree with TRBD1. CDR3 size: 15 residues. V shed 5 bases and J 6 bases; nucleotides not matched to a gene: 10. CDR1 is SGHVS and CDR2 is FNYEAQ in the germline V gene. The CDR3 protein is CASSPQQGARQTQYF. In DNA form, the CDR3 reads TGTGCCAGCAGCCCCCAACAGGGGGCGCGGCAGACCCAGTACTTC.

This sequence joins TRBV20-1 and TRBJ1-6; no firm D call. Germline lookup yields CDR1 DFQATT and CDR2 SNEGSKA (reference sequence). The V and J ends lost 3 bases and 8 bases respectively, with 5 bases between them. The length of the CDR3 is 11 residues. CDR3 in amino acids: CSASPHSPLHF. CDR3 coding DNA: TGCAGTGCTAGCCCACATTCACCCCTCCACTTT.

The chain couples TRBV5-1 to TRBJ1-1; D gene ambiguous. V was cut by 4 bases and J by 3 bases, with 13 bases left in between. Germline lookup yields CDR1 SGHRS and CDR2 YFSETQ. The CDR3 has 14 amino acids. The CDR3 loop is CASSGNGGYTEAFF. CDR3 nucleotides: TGCGCCAGCAGCGGAAACGGTGGGTACACTGAAGCTTTCTTT.

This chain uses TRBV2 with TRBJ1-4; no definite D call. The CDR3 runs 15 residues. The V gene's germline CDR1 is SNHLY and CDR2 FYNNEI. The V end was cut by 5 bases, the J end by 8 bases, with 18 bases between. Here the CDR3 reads CASSISALLSEKLFF. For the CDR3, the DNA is TGTGCCAGCAGTATTTCCGCTCTCCTTTCGGAAAAACTGTTTTTT.

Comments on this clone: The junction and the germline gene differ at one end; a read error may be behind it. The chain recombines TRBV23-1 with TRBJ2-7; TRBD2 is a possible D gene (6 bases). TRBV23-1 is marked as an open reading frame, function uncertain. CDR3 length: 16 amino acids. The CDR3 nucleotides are TGCGCCAGCAGTCAATTCATTGAGGGGATTTATTTCGGCGGGAACTTC. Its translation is CASSQFIEGIYFGGNF.